This T cell receptor beta chain was sequenced during a study of molecular identifiers for immune sequencing clone quantification. The length of the CDR3 is 15 residues. Germline V gene lookup returns CDR1 MNHEY and CDR2 SMNVEV (reference sequence). The V gene end was trimmed by 3 bases and the J gene end by 4 bases; junction bases not matched to a gene: 4. Source material for naive CD8 libraries was roughly 20,000 to 1,100,000 sorted cells, with 10%, 30% or 50% RNA. Sorting defined naive CD8 T cells as CD8+CD4-CCR7+CD45RA+. TCRdb called the PCR reads again in MiXCR, with one record for every CDR3 protein. The sample has some 590,000 distinct CDR3 sequences, roughly 27% seen once.

This TCR was recovered from a human donor in good health. Some libraries in this study had Jurkat cell RNA spiked in. The chain recombines TRBV27 with TRBJ2-1; 9 bases align to TRBD2. The material sequenced was naive CD8+ T cells from blood, with Jurkat cell RNA spiked in. The subset denotes: FACS-sorted CD8+CD4-CCR7+CD45RA+ naive T cells. The CDR3 sequence: CASSFSGSLYNEQFF. Written as DNA, the CDR3 is TGTGCCAGCAGTTTTAGCGGGAGCCTGTACAATGAGCAGTTCTTC.